This T cell receptor beta chain comes out of a study of blood T cell repertoires in COVID-19. Data came from immunoSEQ multiplex PCR; TCRdb stores just in-frame clones and leaves some out. The sample carries roughly 300,000 clones, 86% recorded once. The Seattle patients, enrolled during active infection, were followed longitudinally. From germline, CDR1 is SGHNT and CDR2 YENEEA. V shed 5 bases, J shed 2 bases, and the junction held 3 bases outside the gene matches. CDR3 length: 14 amino acids. The chain links TRBV11-3 to TRBJ1-3; 7 nucleotides line up with TRBD1. The TCR was taken from a woman aged 30 to 39 with COVID-19, enrolled during active disease. Source material: peripheral blood. The CDR3 DNA sequence: TGTGCCAGCAGCCCGGGACAGCCTGGAAACACCATATATTTT. Translation gives CASSPGQPGNTIYF. The whole variable domain, remainder taken from reference TRBV11-3 and TRBJ1-3, is EAGVVQSPRYKIIEKKQPVAFWCNPISGHNTLYWYLQNLGQGPELLIRYENEEAVDDSQLPKDRFSAERLKGVDSTLKIQPAELGDSAVYLCASSPGQPGNTIYFGEGSWLTVV.